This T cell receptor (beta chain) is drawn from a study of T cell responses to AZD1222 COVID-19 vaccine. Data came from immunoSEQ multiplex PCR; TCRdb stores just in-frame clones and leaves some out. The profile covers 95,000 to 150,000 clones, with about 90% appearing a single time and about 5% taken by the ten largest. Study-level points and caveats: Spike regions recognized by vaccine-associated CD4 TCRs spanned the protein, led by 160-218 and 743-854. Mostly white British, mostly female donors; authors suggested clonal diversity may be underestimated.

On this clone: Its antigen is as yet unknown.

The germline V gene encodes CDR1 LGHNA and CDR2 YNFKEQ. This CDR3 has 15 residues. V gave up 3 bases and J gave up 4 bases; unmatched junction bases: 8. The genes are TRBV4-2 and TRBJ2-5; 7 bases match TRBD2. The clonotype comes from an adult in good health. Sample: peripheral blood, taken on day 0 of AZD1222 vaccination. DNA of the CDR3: TGTGCCAGCAGCCAGAAGGGAGGGGAATCAGAGACCCAGTACTTC. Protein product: CASSQKGGESETQYF.